These 5 T cell receptor beta chains came from one sample sequenced in a study of blood T cell repertoires in COVID-19. Sequenced by immunoSEQ multiplex PCR; TCRdb stores in-frame clones only, minus some. The sample consists of 100,000 to 110,000 clones, about 84% of them appearing once. The sequencing input was peripheral blood. Receptors originate from a human donor in a cohort sampled during active COVID-19.

This rearrangement joins TRBV10-3 to TRBJ2-1; 9 bases fit TRBD2. This CDR3 contains 15 residues. The junction had 5 bases not matched to a gene; V was cut back by 6 bases and J by 2 bases. CDR1 and CDR2 (germline): ENHRY, SYGVKD. CDR3: CAISTSGGTYNEQFF. The CDR3 DNA sequence: TGTGCCATCAGCACCAGCGGGGGGACCTACAATGAGCAGTTCTTC.

This chain uses TRBV6-5 with TRBJ1-1; no firm D call. The length of the CDR3 is 16 residues. V lost 0 bases, J lost 5 bases, and 16 bases lay in between. Germline CDR1 MNHEY, CDR2 SVGAGI. This CDR3 reads CASSYSILGVGTEAFF. CDR3 sequence (DNA): TGTGCCAGCAGTTACTCGATTCTCGGGGTTGGGACTGAAGCTTTCTTT.

This chain links TRBV27 with TRBJ1-5; D possibly corresponds to TRBD1 (5 bases). CDR3 length equals 15 residues. CDR1 is MNHEY and CDR2 is SMNVEV in the germline V gene (reference sequence). V lost 2 bases to trimming and J lost 2 bases, with 10 bases between them. The CDR3 DNA reads as TGTGCCAGCAGTTTAGGGGGGTTGGGCAATCAGCCCCAGCATTTT. Protein sequence: CASSLGGLGNQPQHF.

This clone was recorded only once. The chain joins TRBV5-1 to TRBJ2-5; weak D call: TRBD2 (6 bases). Trimming shortened V by 10 bases and J by 3 bases, and 19 bases separated the two germline ends. The CDR3 length is 14 residues. CDR1 and CDR2 (germline): SGHRS, YFSETQ. The DNA of the CDR3 is TGCGCCTCCCGGGGGACCCTATGGGAAGAGACCCAGTACTTC. Encoded protein: CASRGTLWEETQYF.

The V and J genes are TRBV7-2 and TRBJ1-1; the match to TRBD1 covers 11 bases. From germline, CDR1 is SGHTA and CDR2 FQGNSA. The CDR3 is 17 residues long. Losses at the gene ends were 5 bases for V and 3 bases for J; bases not matched to a gene: 11. The CDR3 sequence: CASSPNLGTGGYTEAFF. The DNA for the CDR3 is TGTGCCAGCAGCCCAAATCTCGGGACAGGGGGATACACTGAAGCTTTCTTT.